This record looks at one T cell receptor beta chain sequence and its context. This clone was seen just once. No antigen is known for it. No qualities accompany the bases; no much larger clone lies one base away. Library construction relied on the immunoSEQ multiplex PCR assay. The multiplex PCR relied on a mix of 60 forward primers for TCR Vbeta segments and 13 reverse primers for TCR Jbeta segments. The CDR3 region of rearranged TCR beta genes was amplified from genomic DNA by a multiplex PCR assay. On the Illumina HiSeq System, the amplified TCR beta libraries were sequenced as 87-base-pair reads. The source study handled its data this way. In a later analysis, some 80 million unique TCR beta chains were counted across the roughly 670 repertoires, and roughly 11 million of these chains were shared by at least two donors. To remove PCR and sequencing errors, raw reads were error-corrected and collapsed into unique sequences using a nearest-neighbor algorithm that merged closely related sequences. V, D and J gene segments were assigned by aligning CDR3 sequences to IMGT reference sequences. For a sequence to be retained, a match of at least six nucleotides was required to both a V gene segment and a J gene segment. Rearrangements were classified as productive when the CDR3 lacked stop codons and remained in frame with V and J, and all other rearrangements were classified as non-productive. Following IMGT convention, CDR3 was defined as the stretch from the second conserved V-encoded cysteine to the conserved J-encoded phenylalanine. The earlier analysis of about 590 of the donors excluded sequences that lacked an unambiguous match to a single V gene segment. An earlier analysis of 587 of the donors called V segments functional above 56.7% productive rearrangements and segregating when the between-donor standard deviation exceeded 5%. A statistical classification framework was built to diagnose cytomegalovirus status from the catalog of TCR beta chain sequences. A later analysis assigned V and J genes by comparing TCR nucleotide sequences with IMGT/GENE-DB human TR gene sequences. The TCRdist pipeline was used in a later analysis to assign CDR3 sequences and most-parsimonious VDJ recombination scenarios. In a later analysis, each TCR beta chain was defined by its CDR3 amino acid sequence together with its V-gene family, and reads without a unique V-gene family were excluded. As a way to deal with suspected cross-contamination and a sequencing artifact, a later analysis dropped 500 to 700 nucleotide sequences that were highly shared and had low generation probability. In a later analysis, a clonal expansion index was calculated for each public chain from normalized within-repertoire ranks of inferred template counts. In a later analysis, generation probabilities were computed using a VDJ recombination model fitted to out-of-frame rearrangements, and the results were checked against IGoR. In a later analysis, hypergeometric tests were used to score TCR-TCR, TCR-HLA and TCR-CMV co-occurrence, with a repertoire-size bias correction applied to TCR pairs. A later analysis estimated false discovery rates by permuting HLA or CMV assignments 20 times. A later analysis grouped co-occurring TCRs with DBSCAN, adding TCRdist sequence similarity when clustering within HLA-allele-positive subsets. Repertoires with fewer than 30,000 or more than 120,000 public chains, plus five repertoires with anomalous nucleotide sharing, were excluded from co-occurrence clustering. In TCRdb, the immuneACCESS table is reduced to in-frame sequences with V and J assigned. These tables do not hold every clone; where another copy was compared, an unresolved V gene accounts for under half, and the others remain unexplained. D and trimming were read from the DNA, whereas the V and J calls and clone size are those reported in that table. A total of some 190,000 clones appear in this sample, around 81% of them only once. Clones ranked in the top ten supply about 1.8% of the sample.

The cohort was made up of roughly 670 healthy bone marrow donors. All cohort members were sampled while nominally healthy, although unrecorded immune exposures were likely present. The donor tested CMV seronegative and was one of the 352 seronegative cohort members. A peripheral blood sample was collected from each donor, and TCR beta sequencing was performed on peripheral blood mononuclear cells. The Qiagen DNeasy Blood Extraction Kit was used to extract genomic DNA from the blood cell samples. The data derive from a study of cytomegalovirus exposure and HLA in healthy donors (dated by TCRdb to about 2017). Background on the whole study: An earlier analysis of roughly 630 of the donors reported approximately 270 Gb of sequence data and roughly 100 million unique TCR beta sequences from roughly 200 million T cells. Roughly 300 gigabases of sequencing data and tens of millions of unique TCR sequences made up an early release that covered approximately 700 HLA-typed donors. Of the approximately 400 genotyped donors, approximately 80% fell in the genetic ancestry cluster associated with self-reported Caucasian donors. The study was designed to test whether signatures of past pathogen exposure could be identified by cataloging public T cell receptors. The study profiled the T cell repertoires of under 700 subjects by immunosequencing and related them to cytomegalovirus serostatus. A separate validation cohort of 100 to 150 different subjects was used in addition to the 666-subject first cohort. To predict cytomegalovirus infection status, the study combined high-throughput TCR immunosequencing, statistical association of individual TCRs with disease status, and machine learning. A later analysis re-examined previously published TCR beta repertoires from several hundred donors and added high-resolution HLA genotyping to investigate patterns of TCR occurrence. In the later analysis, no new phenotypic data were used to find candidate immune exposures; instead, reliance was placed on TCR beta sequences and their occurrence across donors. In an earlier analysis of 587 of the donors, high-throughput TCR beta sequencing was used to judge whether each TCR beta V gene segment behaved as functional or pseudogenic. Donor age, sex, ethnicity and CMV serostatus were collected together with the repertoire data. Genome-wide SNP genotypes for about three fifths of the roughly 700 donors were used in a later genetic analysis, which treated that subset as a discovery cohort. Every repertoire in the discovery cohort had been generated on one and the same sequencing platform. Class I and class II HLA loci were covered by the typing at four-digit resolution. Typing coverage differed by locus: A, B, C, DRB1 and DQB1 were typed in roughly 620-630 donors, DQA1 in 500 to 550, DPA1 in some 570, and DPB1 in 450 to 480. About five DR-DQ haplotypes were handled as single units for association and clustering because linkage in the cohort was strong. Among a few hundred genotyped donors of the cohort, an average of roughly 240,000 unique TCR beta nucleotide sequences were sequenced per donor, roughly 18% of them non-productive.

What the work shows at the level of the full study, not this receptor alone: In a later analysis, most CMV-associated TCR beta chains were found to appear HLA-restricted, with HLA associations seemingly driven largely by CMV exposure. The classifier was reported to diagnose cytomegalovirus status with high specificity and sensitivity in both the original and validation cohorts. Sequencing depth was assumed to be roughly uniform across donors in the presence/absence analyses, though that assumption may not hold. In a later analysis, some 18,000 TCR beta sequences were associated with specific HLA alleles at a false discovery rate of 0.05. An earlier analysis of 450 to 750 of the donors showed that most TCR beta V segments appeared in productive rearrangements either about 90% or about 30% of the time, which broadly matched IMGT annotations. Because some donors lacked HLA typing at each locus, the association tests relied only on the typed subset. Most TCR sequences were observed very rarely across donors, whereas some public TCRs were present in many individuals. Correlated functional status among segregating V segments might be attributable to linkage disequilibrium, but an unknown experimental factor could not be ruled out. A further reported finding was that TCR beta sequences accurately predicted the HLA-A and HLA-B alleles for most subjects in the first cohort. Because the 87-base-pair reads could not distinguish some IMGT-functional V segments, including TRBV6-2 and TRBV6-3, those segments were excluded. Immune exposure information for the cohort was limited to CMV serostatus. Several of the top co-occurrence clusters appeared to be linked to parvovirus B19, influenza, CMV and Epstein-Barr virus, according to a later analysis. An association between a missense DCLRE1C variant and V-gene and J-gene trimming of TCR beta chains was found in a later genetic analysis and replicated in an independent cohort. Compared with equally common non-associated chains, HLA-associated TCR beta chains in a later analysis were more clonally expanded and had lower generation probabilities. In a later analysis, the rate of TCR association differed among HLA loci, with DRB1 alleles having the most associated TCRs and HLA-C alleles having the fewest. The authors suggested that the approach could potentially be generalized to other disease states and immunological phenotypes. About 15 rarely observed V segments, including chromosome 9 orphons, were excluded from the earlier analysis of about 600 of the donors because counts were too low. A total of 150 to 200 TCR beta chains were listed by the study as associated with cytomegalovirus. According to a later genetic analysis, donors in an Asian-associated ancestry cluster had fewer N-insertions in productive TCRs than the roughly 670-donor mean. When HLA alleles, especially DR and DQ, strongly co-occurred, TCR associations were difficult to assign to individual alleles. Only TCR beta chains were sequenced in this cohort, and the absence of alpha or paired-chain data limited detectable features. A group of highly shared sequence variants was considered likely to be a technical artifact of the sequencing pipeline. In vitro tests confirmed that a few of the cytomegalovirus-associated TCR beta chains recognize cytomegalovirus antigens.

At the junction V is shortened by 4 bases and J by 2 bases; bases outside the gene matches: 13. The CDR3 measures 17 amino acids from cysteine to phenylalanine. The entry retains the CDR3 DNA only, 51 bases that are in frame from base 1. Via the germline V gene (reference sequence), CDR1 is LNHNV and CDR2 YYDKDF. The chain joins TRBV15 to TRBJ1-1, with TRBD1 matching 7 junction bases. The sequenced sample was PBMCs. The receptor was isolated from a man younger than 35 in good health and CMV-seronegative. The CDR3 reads CATSTSRRGRGNTEAFF. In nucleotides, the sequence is TGTGCCACCAGCACTTCAAGAAGGGGGCGCGGAAACACTGAAGCTTTCTTT.